This T cell receptor beta chain was identified during a study of beta chain features in type 1 diabetes. About the research overall: Cell yields, gender and age were similar in healthy donors and patients. Whole-study findings and limits: In comparison with healthy donors, patients had naive, central memory and Treg TCRB repertoires that appeared more similar. Cells that show high TCR expression could be over-represented by cDNA sequencing.

A few counts support this clone. The antigen is undetermined. Expressed TCRB transcripts were sequenced after all isolated RNA was converted to cDNA. Produced via immunoSEQ multiplex PCR; TCRdb's table is partial and in-frame only. This table has around 500,000 clones, 30% appearing once. Germline assignment: CDR1 SGHTA and CDR2 FQGNSA. The CDR3 is made up of 16 amino acids. With 0 bases clipped from V and 4 bases from J, the junction kept 4 bases outside the gene matches. The chain combines TRBV7-2 with TRBJ2-1; TRBD2 matches 9 bases. Sequencing used naive CD4+ T cells from blood. The sequence was obtained from a man between 18 and 35 years old in good health. This chain's CDR3 is CASSLALTSGYNEQFF. CDR3 coding DNA: TGTGCCAGCAGCTTAGCGTTGACTAGCGGATACAATGAGCAGTTCTTC.